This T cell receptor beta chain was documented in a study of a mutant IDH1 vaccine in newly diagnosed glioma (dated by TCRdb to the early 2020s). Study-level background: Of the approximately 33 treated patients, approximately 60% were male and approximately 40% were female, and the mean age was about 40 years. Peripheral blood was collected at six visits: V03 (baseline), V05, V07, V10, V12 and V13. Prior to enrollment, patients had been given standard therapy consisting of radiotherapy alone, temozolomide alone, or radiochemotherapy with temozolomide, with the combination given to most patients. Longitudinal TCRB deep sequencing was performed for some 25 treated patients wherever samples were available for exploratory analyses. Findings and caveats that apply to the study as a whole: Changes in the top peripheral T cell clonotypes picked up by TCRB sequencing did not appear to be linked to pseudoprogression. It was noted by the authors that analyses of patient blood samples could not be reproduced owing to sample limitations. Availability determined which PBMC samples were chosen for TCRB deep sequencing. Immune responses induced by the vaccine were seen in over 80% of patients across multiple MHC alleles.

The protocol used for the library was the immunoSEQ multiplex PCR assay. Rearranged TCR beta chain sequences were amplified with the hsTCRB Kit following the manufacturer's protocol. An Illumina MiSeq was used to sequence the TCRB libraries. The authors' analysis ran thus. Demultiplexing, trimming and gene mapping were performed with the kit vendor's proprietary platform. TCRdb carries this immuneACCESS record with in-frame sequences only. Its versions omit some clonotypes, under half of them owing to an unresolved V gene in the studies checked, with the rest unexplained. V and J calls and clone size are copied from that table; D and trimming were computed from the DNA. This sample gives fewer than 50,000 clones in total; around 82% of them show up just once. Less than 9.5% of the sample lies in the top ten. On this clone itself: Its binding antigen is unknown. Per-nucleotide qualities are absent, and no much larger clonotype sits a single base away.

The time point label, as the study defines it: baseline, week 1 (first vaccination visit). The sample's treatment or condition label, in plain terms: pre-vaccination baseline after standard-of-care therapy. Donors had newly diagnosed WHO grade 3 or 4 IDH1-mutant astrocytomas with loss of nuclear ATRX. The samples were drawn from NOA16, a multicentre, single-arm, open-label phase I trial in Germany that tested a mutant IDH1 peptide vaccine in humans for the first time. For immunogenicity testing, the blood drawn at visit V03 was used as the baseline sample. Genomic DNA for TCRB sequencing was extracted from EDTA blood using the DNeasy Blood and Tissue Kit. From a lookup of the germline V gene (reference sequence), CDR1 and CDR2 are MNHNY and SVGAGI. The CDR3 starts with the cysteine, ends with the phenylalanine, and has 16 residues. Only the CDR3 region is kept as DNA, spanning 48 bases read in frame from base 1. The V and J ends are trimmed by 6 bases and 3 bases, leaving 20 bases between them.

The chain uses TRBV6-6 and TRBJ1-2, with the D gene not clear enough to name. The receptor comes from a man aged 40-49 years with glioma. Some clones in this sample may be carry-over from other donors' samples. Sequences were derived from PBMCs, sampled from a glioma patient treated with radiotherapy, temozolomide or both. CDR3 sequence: CASSPTIRAGDYGYTF. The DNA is TGTGCCAGCAGCCCAACAATAAGGGCCGGTGACTATGGCTACACCTTC.